This T cell receptor (beta chain) is drawn from a study of T cells in tumors after PD-1 blockade. Study at large: Excluded were patients with checkpoint blockade, immunosuppressants, or radiotherapy or other anti-cancer therapy within 4 weeks. Either cemiplimab 350 mg every 2 weeks or pembrolizumab 200 mg every 3 weeks was given. Some patients also took daily vismodegib 150 mg during anti-PD-1 treatment.

The ends lost 3 bases at V and 0 bases at J; junction bases unmatched: 12. The CDR3 length is 18 residues. Germline V gene sequence: CDR1 MDHEN, CDR2 SYDVKM. Worth noting for this clone: The target antigen is unknown.

The study's findings and limits: Blood contained approximately 40% of the tumor's TCR clonotypes.

Produced via immunoSEQ multiplex PCR; TCRdb's table is partial and in-frame only. The repertoire holds more than 14,000 clones, with approximately 80% as singletons. The sequences come from PBMCs, collected after anti-PD-1 treatment. The TCR comes from a human donor with basal cell carcinoma. The rearrangement links TRBV28 to TRBJ2-3; TRBD2 matches 7 bases. The CDR3 sequence is CASSFRLAEAFSTDTQYF. CDR3 coding DNA: TGTGCCAGCAGTTTTAGGCTAGCGGAGGCCTTTAGCACAGATACGCAGTATTTT.